Below, one T cell receptor beta chain is given with its context. The sample comes from a study of blood T cell repertoires in COVID-19. The overall study: Acute and convalescent COVID-19 specimens originated in the United States, Italy and Spain.

In germline, CDR1 is PRHDT, CDR2 FYEKMQ (reference sequence). The CDR3 length is 14 residues. Deletions cut 6 bases from V and 7 bases from J, with 15 bases between. Sequencing was performed with immunoSEQ multiplex PCR; in TCRdb, only in-frame clones are kept and a portion is missing. The table includes approximately 79,000 clones, approximately 80% detected once. The chain employs TRBV13 and TRBJ2-2; D is ambiguous. The TCR sequence derives from a man between 50 and 59 years old with COVID-19, enrolled during active disease. Material: peripheral blood. CDR3 DNA: TGTGCCAGCAGTCATACTAATTTAAACGGGGAGCTGTTTTTT. Its translation: CASSHTNLNGELFF.